This T cell receptor beta chain was observed in a study of somatic reversion in DOCK8 deficiency (dated by TCRdb to 2019 to 2021). About the full investigation: The study compared the T cell receptor beta repertoires of three groups: DOCK8-deficient patients, DOCK8-revertant patients and healthy volunteers. The ways in which somatic reversion of pathogenic DOCK8 variants alters lymphocyte differentiation and function in DOCK8 deficiency were investigated. The DOCK8-deficient patients included in the study had already been reported in previous work.

Library construction relied on multiplex PCR. One-step amplicon PCR with EuroClonality-NGS primers was used to generate TRB libraries from 100 ng genomic DNA. Sequencing of the TRB amplicons was done on Illumina MiSeq instruments using 2 x 250 bp version 2 chemistry. Processing in the source paper ran as follows. Primary TRB sequence analysis and V(D)J annotation were performed with IMGT/HighV-QUEST. VDJtools was used to assess repertoire diversity and composition after nonfunctional clones were removed and samples were downsampled for comparisons between samples. TCRdb passed the public sequencing reads through fastp at Q25 and MiXCR, retaining productive beta sequences. Merged by CDR3 protein, the rows form single entries marked with the most common genes and DNA. These V and J calls derive from TCRdb rather than the authors' analysis. Here the sample has 500 or so distinct CDR3 sequences; around 21% occur a single time. Approximately 57% of the sample is held by the ten biggest clonotypes.

The paper's findings and limits, for the study overall: Whether whole blood or PBMCs served as the source material for each individual sample was not specified in the methods.

By sample share, this clonotype is hyperexpanded (1% or more). The clone's antigen remains unknown. No clone much larger than this one lies a single base away; base qualities are absent. Inclusive of the bounding cysteine and phenylalanine, the CDR3 is 15 residues long. The kept DNA is CDR3 alone, 45 bases in frame from the first base. Cut back by 6 bases and 3 bases, the V and J ends lie 14 bases apart. As encoded in the germline V gene, CDR1 is SGHAT while CDR2 is FQNNGV. Genomic DNA for TCR repertoire analysis was extracted from whole blood samples or from PBMCs. Samples were obtained from a few DOCK8-revertant patients, with some of these patients sampled at multiple time points.

Recombination linked TRBV11-2 to TRBJ2-2; D gene: possibly TRBD2, on 7 matching bases. This TCR came from a human donor with DOCK8 deficiency. Source material: peripheral blood. The cell subset or site label on this specimen signifies: DOCK8-deficient patient with somatic reversion. CDR3 loop: CASSRRGGDTGELFF. Here is the DNA: TGTGCCAGCAGTCGGAGGGGGGGTGACACCGGGGAGCTGTTTTTT.